This T cell receptor beta chain stems from a study of OX40 agonist ivuxolimab in advanced cancers. Looking at the study overall: Dose-escalation subjects each had hepatocellular carcinoma, melanoma, renal cell or head and neck cancer. Partial responses were achieved by three patients, one with hepatocellular carcinoma and two with cutaneous melanoma. Findings and limits, study-wide: Both CD4+ and CD8+ T cell populations in blood had undergone clonal expansion by week 6 at 0.1 to 3.0 mg/kg.

The ends lost 4 bases at V and 7 bases at J; junction bases unmatched: 8. This CDR3 has 15 residues. Looked up from germline, CDR1 is LNHDA and CDR2 is SQIVND (reference sequence). This clone has just a few counts. Its antigen is unknown. Some clones are missing from TCRdb's copy, which holds only in-frame ones; the method was immunoSEQ multiplex PCR. The table shows more than 55,000 clones, with 70% to 90% occurring only once. The TCR sequence derives from an adult with an advanced solid tumor such as melanoma, head and neck, liver or kidney cancer. The starting material was CD4+ or CD8+ T cells sorted from blood, obtained in a trial of the OX40 agonist ivuxolimab. This sequence joins TRBV19 and TRBJ1-5; TRBD1 aligns across 9 bases. CDR3 nucleotides: TGTGCCAGTAGTAGGGGGACAGGGACTGGGCAGCCCCAGCATTTT. Protein product: CASSRGTGTGQPQHF.